The 30 T cell receptor beta chains listed next were all sequenced from one sample in a study of shared T cell receptors in the human thymus. Repertoires were generated with immunoSEQ multiplex PCR, while TCRdb's copy carries only in-frame clones and drops some. Of hundreds of thousands of clones in the sample, roughly 88% were seen once. These data also formed part of another study, on human thymus T cells.

The sequencing sample was made of thymocytes. These receptors were obtained from a boy under two years old with a congenital heart defect.

This sequence joins TRBV7-2 and TRBJ2-3, with 9 bases fitting TRBD2. The CDR3 covers 15 residues. V was clipped by 3 bases and J by 6 bases; unmatched bases: 7. The germline gives CDR1 SGHTA, CDR2 FQGNSA. The CDR3 loop reads CASSFGTSLKDTQYF. The DNA of the CDR3 is TGTGCCAGCAGCTTTGGGACTAGCCTAAAGGATACGCAGTATTTT.

Regarding this clone: The junction and the germline gene differ at one end; a read error may be behind it. The chain uses TRBV27 and TRBJ2-7; D not certain. There are 9 residues in the CDR3. Germline V gene lookup returns CDR1 MNHEY and CDR2 SMNVEV (reference sequence). This CDR3 is CASAHERRF. The CDR3, as DNA: TGTGCCAGCGCCCACGAGCGCCGATTC.

The chain joins TRBV7-8 to TRBJ1-1, with D uncertain. V was trimmed by 1 base and J by 10 bases, leaving 7 bases between them. There are 11 residues in the CDR3. Per the germline V gene, CDR1 is SGHVS and CDR2 is FQNEAQ. CDR3 sequence reads: CASSLGEGAFF. CDR3 coding DNA: TGTGCCAGCAGCTTAGGAGAGGGAGCTTTCTTT.

V and J are TRBV11-3 and TRBJ2-7, with 8 bases lining up with TRBD1. This CDR3 comprises 15 residues. With 1 base clipped from V and 3 bases from J, the junction kept 5 bases outside the gene matches. CDR1 is SGHNT and CDR2 is YENEEA in the germline V gene. The CDR3 loop reads CASSLVGTGSYEQYF. In nucleotides, the CDR3 is TGTGCCAGCAGCTTAGTGGGGACAGGCAGCTACGAGCAGTACTTC.

The chain combines TRBV30 with TRBJ2-3; 10 bases align to TRBD2. This CDR3 is built from 16 residues. Trimming at V came to 4 bases and at J to 4 bases, leaving 11 bases not matched to a gene. Looked up from germline, CDR1 is GTSNPN and CDR2 is SVGIG (reference sequence). The CDR3 nucleotides are TGTGCCTGGAAGACTAGCGGGCCCGGGGATGCAGATACGCAGTATTTT. Translation gives CAWKTSGPGDADTQYF.

The V call is TRBV6-5, the J call TRBJ1-2, with 9 bases that match TRBD1. Germline CDR1 reads MNHEY; CDR2 reads SVGAGI. V lost 5 bases and J lost 4; bases outside the gene matches: 8. CDR3 size: 15 residues. The DNA of the CDR3 is TGTGCCAGCAGTCACCGGGACAGGGAGAGCTATGGCTACACCTTC. Its protein is CASSHRDRESYGYTF.

The gene calls are TRBV29-1 and TRBJ2-1; D may be TRBD2 (6 bases). CDR3 length: 14 residues. Germline assignment: CDR1 SQVTM and CDR2 ANQGSEA. Trimming removed 8 bases from V and 7 bases from J, with 21 bases in between. The CDR3 reads CSSFLAELGNEQFF. The CDR3 DNA follows: TGCAGCTCATTCTTAGCGGAATTGGGTAATGAGCAGTTCTTC.

J is TRBJ2-2 and V is TRBV19; 8 bases map to TRBD1. Unmatched junction bases numbered 7, after V lost 6 bases and J lost 4 bases. Germline lookup yields CDR1 LNHDA and CDR2 SQIVND (reference sequence). The CDR3 runs 15 residues. The CDR3 sequence is CASRLPGTGTGELFF. The CDR3 coding sequence is TGTGCCAGTAGACTACCCGGGACAGGCACCGGGGAGCTGTTTTTT.

This chain links TRBV4-1 with TRBJ2-6, with D possibly being TRBD1 (6 bases). CDR3 length: 21 amino acids. Germline loops: CDR1 MGHRA, CDR2 YSYEKL. Trimming took off 2 bases at V and 2 bases at J, with 25 bases between the two ends. The CDR3 region is CASSQKNWGQGLSAGANVLTF. CDR3 sequence (DNA): TGCGCCAGCAGCCAAAAGAATTGGGGGCAGGGGCTATCGGCTGGGGCCAACGTCCTGACTTTC.

The genes are TRBV4-3 and TRBJ2-5, with 7 bases identical to TRBD2. The CDR3 runs 16 residues. CDR1 is LGHNA, CDR2 YSLEER, per germline. V trimming: 4 bases; J trimming: 2 bases; junction bases outside the gene matches: 10. For the CDR3, the DNA is TGCGCCAGCAGCCCAACTAGCGATTCCCATCAAGAGACCCAGTACTTC. Translated: CASSPTSDSHQETQYF.

This rearrangement joins TRBV5-4 to TRBJ2-3, with TRBD2 identical over 7 bases. CDR1 and CDR2 from the germline V gene are SGHNT and YYREEE (reference sequence). The CDR3 length is 14 residues. V shed 7 bases and J 4 bases; nucleotides not matched to a gene: 9. CDR3 coding DNA: TGTGCCAGCTACGTAGCGGGTAGGGCAGATACGCAGTATTTT. Its translation: CASYVAGRADTQYF.

This rearrangement joins TRBV11-3 to TRBJ1-1; the D is unclear. The germline V gene has CDR1 SGHNT and CDR2 YENEEA. The V and J ends lost 1 base and 3 bases respectively, with 12 bases between them. The CDR3 loop spans 15 amino acids. The CDR3 nucleotides read TGTGCCAGCAGCTTAGTGTGTTCCGCAGACACTGAAGCTTTCTTT. It specifies CASSLVCSADTEAFF.

The chain employs TRBV6-6 and TRBJ2-7; D call uncertain. Between the trimmed V and J ends, which lost 5 bases and 0 bases, there was a span of 17 bases. This CDR3 region has 16 residues. The germline V gene has CDR1 MNHNY and CDR2 SVGAGI (reference sequence). The CDR3 here is CASSTSQVLASYEQYF. In nucleotides, the CDR3 is TGTGCCAGCAGTACCTCGCAGGTCCTGGCCTCCTACGAGCAGTACTTC.

Regarding this clone: Other nucleotide sequences from this sample produce the same CDR3. This CDR3 reads CASSLGLADTQYF. CDR3 DNA: TGTGCCAGCAGCTTAGGGCTGGCAGATACGCAGTATTTT. This sequence joins TRBV7-9 and TRBJ2-3; D not certain. The germline V gene has CDR1 SEHNR and CDR2 FQNEAQ (reference sequence). V was shortened by 1 base and J by 4 bases, with 6 bases between the two germline ends. This CDR3 has 13 amino acids.

The rearrangement uses TRBV28 and TRBJ2-7; 7 nucleotides line up with TRBD2. The CDR3 has 16 amino acids. The ends lost 3 bases at V and 0 bases at J; junction bases unmatched: 8. The V gene's germline CDR1 is MDHEN and CDR2 SYDVKM. CDR3 nucleotide sequence: TGTGCCAGCAGTTTGAAGAGGCTAGCGGACTCCTACGAGCAGTACTTC. This translates into CASSLKRLADSYEQYF.

V is TRBV7-6 and J is TRBJ2-5, with 8 bases aligning to TRBD1. Looked up from germline, CDR1 is SGHVS and CDR2 is FNYEAQ. Losses at the gene ends were 5 bases for V and 5 bases for J; bases not matched to a gene: 16. There are 17 residues in the CDR3. CDR3 protein: CASSRAGGAWAKETQYF. The CDR3 region has the DNA TGTGCCAGCAGCCGGGCAGGGGGCGCCTGGGCCAAGGAGACCCAGTACTTC.

This clone was observed a single time. J is TRBJ1-1 and V is TRBV4-2; TRBD1 matches at 9 bases. Per germline, CDR1 LGHNA and CDR2 YNFKEQ. There are 15 residues in the CDR3. Trimming at V came to 3 bases and at J to 5 bases, leaving 7 bases not matched to a gene. The CDR3 sequence: CASSHPGQGRTEAFF. In DNA form, the CDR3 reads TGTGCCAGCAGCCATCCTGGACAGGGGAGGACTGAAGCTTTCTTT.

This chain connects TRBV9 to TRBJ2-4; D gene uncertain. This CDR3 has 14 residues. Germline loops: CDR1 SGDLS, CDR2 YYNGEE. V was cut by 3 bases and J by 0 bases, with 7 bases left in between. The CDR3 here is CASSGTLAKNIQYF. CDR3 nucleotide sequence: TGTGCCAGCAGCGGAACTTTAGCCAAAAACATTCAGTACTTC. The entire variable domain, with the rest obtained from reference TRBV9 and TRBJ2-4, is as follows: DSGVTQTPKHLITATGQRVTLRCSPRSGDLSVYWYQQSLDQGLQFLIQYYNGEERAKGNILERFSAQQFPDLHSELNLSSLELGDSALYFCASSGTLAKNIQYFGAGTRLSVL.

The chain carries TRBV6-5 and TRBJ2-1, with 8 bases that match TRBD2. V lost 4 bases, J lost 7 bases, and 9 bases stayed unmatched. CDR1 and CDR2 (germline): MNHEY, SVGAGI. CDR3 size: 15 residues. CDR3 amino acids: CASSSGGRRPNEQFF. In DNA form, the CDR3 reads TGTGCCAGCAGTTCGGGGGGGCGCCGTCCGAATGAGCAGTTCTTC.

In DNA, the CDR3 is TGTGCCAGCAGCCTAGGTATCCCTAGCACAGATACGCAGTATTTT. Translating it yields CASSLGIPSTDTQYF. The chain links TRBV7-2 to TRBJ2-3; no firm D call. CDR1 and CDR2 (germline): SGHTA, FQGNSA. The CDR3 extends over 15 amino acids. Trimming took 5 bases from V and 0 from J, leaving 12 bases between them. Full variable domain (missing parts from reference TRBV7-2 and TRBJ2-3): GAGVSQSPSNKVTEKGKDVELRCDPISGHTALYWYRQSLGQGLEFLIYFQGNSAPDKSGLPSDRFSAERTGGSVSTLTIQRTQQEDSAVYLCASSLGIPSTDTQYFGPGTRLTVL.

This rearrangement joins TRBV27 to TRBJ2-6; D remains unclear. The germline CDR1 and CDR2 sequences are MNHEY and SMNVEV (reference sequence). Trimming took off 6 bases at V and 0 bases at J, with 9 bases between the two ends. The CDR3 totals 15 residues. CDR3 loop: CASRRVHSGANVLTF. In DNA form, the CDR3 reads TGTGCCAGCAGGCGAGTTCACTCTGGGGCCAACGTCCTGACTTTC. Full variable domain (remainder filled in from reference TRBV27 and TRBJ2-6): EAQVTQNPRYLITVTGKKLTVTCSQNMNHEYMSWYRQDPGLGLRQIYYSMNVEVTDKGDVPEGYKVSRKEKRNFPLILESPSPNQTSLYFCASRRVHSGANVLTFGAGSRLTVL.

The chain recombines TRBV12-5 with TRBJ1-2; 7 bases map to TRBD1. Germline V gives CDR1 LGHNT, CDR2 FRNRAP. The CDR3 consists of 14 residues. Trimming removed 5 bases from V and 5 bases from J; junction bases left unmatched: 8. This CDR3 is CASGLRQGAYGYTF. DNA of the CDR3: TGTGCTAGTGGTCTCAGACAGGGCGCATATGGCTACACCTTC. The entire variable domain, with the rest obtained from reference TRBV12-5 and TRBJ1-2, is as follows: DARVTQTPRHKVTEMGQEVTMRCQPILGHNTVFWYRQTMMQGLELLAYFRNRAPLDDSGMPKDRFSAEMPDATLATLKIQPSEPRDSAVYFCASGLRQGAYGYTFGSGTRLTVV.

This clone appeared a few times. J is TRBJ2-5 and V is TRBV5-4; 8 positions match TRBD2. In germline, CDR1 is SGHNT, CDR2 YYREEE (reference sequence). CDR3 length: 14 amino acids. V trimming: 4 bases; J trimming: 4 bases; junction bases outside the gene matches: 6. The CDR3 sequence: CASSHGTRGETQYF. The CDR3 DNA follows: TGTGCCAGCAGCCACGGGACTAGAGGAGAGACCCAGTACTTC.

The V call is TRBV4-3, the J call TRBJ1-5; 8 nucleotides align to TRBD1. V shed 0 bases, J shed 2 bases, and the junction held 18 bases outside the gene matches. CDR3 size: 21 residues. Germline V gene lookup returns CDR1 LGHNA and CDR2 YSLEER. The CDR3 DNA sequence: TGCGCCAGCAGCCAAGATCTAGGACAGGGAGGGCAAGGGTCTCGCAATCAGCCCCAGCATTTT. This codes for CASSQDLGQGGQGSRNQPQHF.

This clone came up a few times. The J gene is TRBJ2-5, the V gene TRBV6-5, with 8 bases aligning to TRBD2. V shed 2 bases, J shed 1 base, and the junction held 3 bases outside the gene matches. This CDR3 spans 15 amino acids. CDR1 is MNHEY and CDR2 is SVGAGI in the germline V gene. Here the CDR3 reads CASSYTSGTQETQYF. The CDR3 DNA reads as TGTGCCAGCAGTTACACTAGCGGTACCCAAGAGACCCAGTACTTC.

The chain employs TRBV4-3 and TRBJ2-1; D not certain. Germline V gives CDR1 LGHNA, CDR2 YSLEER. V lost 8 bases, J lost 3 bases, and 17 bases lay in between. The CDR3 spans 15 residues. The CDR3 loop is CASGTENFGYNEQFF. For the CDR3, the DNA is TGCGCCAGCGGCACGGAGAATTTCGGCTACAATGAGCAGTTCTTC.

The chain uses TRBV10-3 and TRBJ1-1, with TRBD1 matching over 9 bases. The CDR3 runs 14 residues. Germline V gene lookup returns CDR1 ENHRY and CDR2 SYGVKD. V lost 6 bases, J lost 5 bases, and 7 bases stayed unmatched. The CDR3 loop reads CAISLQGARTEAFF. CDR3 nucleotides: TGTGCCATCAGCTTACAGGGGGCAAGGACTGAAGCTTTCTTT.

CDR3 residues: CASSTTGGAGYEQYF. CDR3 DNA: TGCGCCAGCAGCACTACAGGGGGCGCAGGTTACGAGCAGTACTTC. The V gene is TRBV5-1, the J gene TRBJ2-7, with 9 bases lining up with TRBD1. The germline gives CDR1 SGHRS, CDR2 YFSETQ. Trimming took 4 bases from V and 4 from J; bases not matched to a gene: 9. CDR3 length: 15 residues.

This clone was seen only once. CDR3 loop: CASRGIAGGSTDTQYF. The CDR3 coding sequence is TGTGCCAGCCGGGGGATAGCGGGAGGTTCCACAGATACGCAGTATTTT. The V and J genes are TRBV28 and TRBJ2-3, with 10 bases lining up with TRBD2. V shed 8 bases and J 2 bases; nucleotides not matched to a gene: 10. From germline, CDR1 is MDHEN and CDR2 SYDVKM. This CDR3 region has 16 residues. The whole variable domain, remainder taken from reference TRBV28 and TRBJ2-3, is DVKVTQSSRYLVKRTGEKVFLECVQDMDHENMFWYRQDPGLGLRLIYFSYDVKMKEKGDIPEGYSVSREKKERFSLILESASTNQTSMYLCASRGIAGGSTDTQYFGPGTRLTVL.

This clone came up a few times. The V gene is TRBV5-1, the J gene TRBJ2-3; 8 bases are shared with TRBD2. The CDR3 contains 17 residues. Germline values: CDR1 SGHRS, CDR2 YFSETQ. J lost 3 bases, V lost 5 bases, and 14 bases had no gene match. This CDR3 is CASSSGGRLPQTDTQYF. The CDR3 nucleotides read TGCGCCAGCAGTTCGGGGGGGAGACTACCCCAAACAGATACGCAGTATTTT.